These 32 T cell receptor beta chains were sequenced from one sample in a study of T-cell memory formation after mild COVID-19. TCRdb itself ran the 5' RACE reads through MiXCR, one entry per CDR3 protein. This sample carries 450,000 to 650,000 distinct CDR3 sequences, 20% of them seen once, and the ten largest clones take around an eighth. The sample was PBMCs or a T cell subset sorted from them (not recorded which). The receptors shown here come from an adult woman who had mild COVID-19 (a few samples of this study predate the infection). Cell type and time point are not known.

The table lists this clonotype with a few counts. The CDR3 reads CSARRSTGGDTQYF. The CDR3 DNA is TGCAGTGCTAGACGTTCGACCGGGGGTGATACGCAGTATTTT. The V gene is TRBV20-1, the J gene TRBJ2-3; D may be TRBD2 (6 bases). CDR3 length: 14 amino acids. Germline-derived CDR1 and CDR2 are DFQATT and SNEGSKA (reference sequence). V lost 2 bases and J lost 6, with 15 bases in between.

Only a few counts were recorded for this clonotype. The chain uses TRBV9 and TRBJ2-3, with TRBD2 matching over 14 bases. V gave up 2 bases and J gave up 5 bases; unmatched junction bases: 4. Germline loops: CDR1 SGDLS, CDR2 YYNGEE. The CDR3 sequence is 16 residues long. CDR3 nucleotides: TGTGCCAGCAGCGTGGGACTAGCGGGAGTATTAGATACGCAGTATTTT. Its translation is CASSVGLAGVLDTQYF.

This clonotype was seen a handful of times. This chain uses TRBV20-1 with TRBJ2-3; D gene uncertain. The germline V gene has CDR1 DFQATT and CDR2 SNEGSKA (reference sequence). This CDR3 region has 13 residues. V lost 6 bases to trimming and J lost 2 bases, with 12 bases between them. The DNA for the CDR3 is TGCAGTGCCTCATCACTGAACACAGATACGCAGTATTTT. It codes for CSASSLNTDTQYF.

The chain recombines TRBV5-1 with TRBJ2-1, with 8 positions matching TRBD1. V gave up 4 bases and J gave up 4 bases; unmatched junction bases: 7. Germline CDR1 and CDR2: SGHRS and YFSETQ. This CDR3 is 15 amino acids long. The CDR3: CASSIGQGNYNEQFF. As DNA, the CDR3 is TGCGCCAGCAGCATAGGACAGGGCAATTACAATGAGCAGTTCTTC.

The chain uses TRBV4-1 and TRBJ2-3; D is ambiguous. The V and J ends lost 1 base and 4 bases respectively, with 12 bases between them. Germline V gives CDR1 MGHRA, CDR2 YSYEKL. CDR3 length: 15 residues. CDR3: CASSQVGLAPDTQYF. CDR3 DNA: TGCGCCAGCAGCCAAGTAGGGCTGGCCCCAGATACGCAGTATTTT.

Only a few counts were recorded for this clonotype. The V call is TRBV5-1, the J call TRBJ2-5; the match to TRBD1 covers 7 bases. In germline, CDR1 is SGHRS, CDR2 YFSETQ. V gave up 10 bases and J gave up 1 base; unmatched junction bases: 13. The CDR3 has 15 residues. The DNA for the CDR3 is TGCGCCTCTAGTCGCCTCAGGGACAGCCAAGAGACCCAGTACTTC. It codes for CASSRLRDSQETQYF.

This clonotype has at least ten counts. J is TRBJ1-2 and V is TRBV18, with 12 bases identical to TRBD1. Trimming at V came to 6 bases and at J to 4 bases, leaving 6 bases not matched to a gene. Germline loops: CDR1 KGHSH, CDR2 LQKENI. The CDR3 runs 15 residues. CDR3 amino acids: CASSPGQGALYGYTF. Here the CDR3 DNA reads TGTGCCAGCTCCCCGGGACAGGGGGCCCTCTATGGCTACACCTTC. Together with reference TRBV18 and TRBJ1-2, the CDR3 gives the full variable domain: NAGVMQNPRHLVRRRGQEARLRCSPMKGHSHVYWYRQLPEEGLKFMVYLQKENIIDESGMPKERFSAEFPKEGPSILRIQQVVRGDSAAYFCASSPGQGALYGYTFGSGTRLTVV.

This clonotype was detected only a few times. The gene calls are TRBV3-1 and TRBJ2-7; D uncertain. The length of the CDR3 is 19 residues. The V end lost 1 base, the J end lost 3 bases, and 25 bases lay between the germline ends. The V gene's germline CDR1 is LGHDT and CDR2 YNNKEL (reference sequence). In DNA form, the CDR3 reads TGTGCCAGCAGCCAAGTATCTCCCCGGGTTGGCTCGACGGGCTACGAGCAGTACTTC. This codes for CASSQVSPRVGSTGYEQYF.

This clonotype was seen a few times. The V and J genes are TRBV20-1 and TRBJ1-2, with 7 bases lining up with TRBD1. V dropped 0 bases and J dropped 4; count of bases not matched to a gene: 14. CDR1 DFQATT and CDR2 SNEGSKA come from the germline V gene (reference sequence). The CDR3 runs 17 residues. Written as DNA, the CDR3 is TGCAGTGCTAGAGATGGGGTATCACAGGGGCCGAGCTATGGCTACACCTTC. Translated: CSARDGVSQGPSYGYTF.

This clonotype was found a few times. This chain connects TRBV2 to TRBJ2-3; D remains ambiguous. CDR3 size: 15 residues. Looked up from germline, CDR1 is SNHLY and CDR2 is FYNNEI. The germline V and J ends were trimmed by 5 bases and 2 bases, with 14 bases remaining between them. CDR3 in amino acids: CASSLNPTVTDTQYF. The CDR3 DNA reads as TGTGCCAGCAGTCTTAACCCTACAGTCACAGATACGCAGTATTTT. The variable domain in full, with the rest retrieved from reference TRBV2 and TRBJ2-3, is EPEVTQTPSHQVTQMGQEVILRCVPISNHLYFYWYRQILGQKVEFLVSFYNNEISEKSEIFDDQFSVERPDGSNFTLKIRSTKLEDSAMYFCASSLNPTVTDTQYFGPGTRLTVL.

This chain uses TRBV18 with TRBJ2-2, with 10 bases lining up with TRBD1. This CDR3 is built from 16 residues. CDR1 is KGHSH and CDR2 is LQKENI in the germline V gene. The trim removed 4 bases at V and 4 bases at J, leaving 6 bases unmatched. The CDR3 region is CASSRLTGGRTGELFF. The CDR3 region has the DNA TGTGCCAGCTCACGGTTGACAGGGGGCCGCACCGGGGAGCTGTTTTTT.

This clonotype was seen only a few times. The chain has TRBV28 and TRBJ1-1; 7 bases map to TRBD1. This CDR3 comprises 13 residues. Trimming took 7 bases from V and 4 from J; bases not matched to a gene: 6. Germline-derived CDR1 and CDR2 are MDHEN and SYDVKM. The CDR3 spells CASTAGGGTEAFF. The CDR3 DNA is TGTGCCAGCACCGCAGGGGGTGGCACTGAAGCTTTCTTT.

The chain uses TRBV7-8 and TRBJ1-6; possible D gene TRBD1, 5 bases. Germline V gene data show CDR1 as SGHVS and CDR2 as FQNEAQ. The V gene lost 2 bases and the J gene lost 9 bases, with 23 bases spanning the gap. The CDR3 is made up of 18 amino acids. The CDR3 nucleotides read TGTGCCAGCAGCTTACGCGGCGGAGAGGGGAAGGGAGGTTCACCCCTCCACTTT. Amino acid sequence: CASSLRGGEGKGGSPLHF.

This rearrangement joins TRBV29-1 to TRBJ1-2; D is unclear. This CDR3 comprises 12 residues. The V and J ends lost 2 bases and 5 bases respectively, with 9 bases between them. Germline V gene data show CDR1 as SQVTM and CDR2 as ANQGSEA. The DNA for the CDR3 is TGCAGCGTTGAAACCCCCGTGTATGGCTACACCTTC. Its protein is CSVETPVYGYTF.

This clonotype has just a few counts. CDR3 sequence: CASTQEGTSGRMNEQFF. The CDR3 nucleotides read TGTGCCAGCACCCAAGAGGGGACTAGCGGGAGGATGAATGAGCAGTTCTTC. This chain joins TRBV12-3 or TRBV12-4 and TRBJ2-1; 15 positions agree with TRBD2. The CDR3 contains 17 residues. V shed 7 bases, J shed 7 bases, and the junction held 11 bases outside the gene matches.

Many counts were recorded for this clonotype. The chain joins TRBV6-5 to TRBJ2-2; no clear D gene. Germline V gives CDR1 MNHEY, CDR2 SVGAGI. The CDR3 length is 14 residues. Trimming removed 0 bases at V and 6 bases at J, with 8 bases between. The CDR3 coding sequence is TGTGCCAGCAGTTACTCGATTGTACCCGGGGAGCTGTTTTTT. The encoded protein is CASSYSIVPGELFF.

J is TRBJ1-1 and V is TRBV6-1; D remains ambiguous. V gave up 1 base and J gave up 1 base, with 10 bases separating them. CDR1 and CDR2 from the germline V gene are MNHNS and SASEGT. The CDR3 consists of 15 residues. The CDR3 loop is CASSEDPGRNTEAFF. The CDR3 DNA reads as TGTGCCAGCAGTGAAGACCCGGGGAGGAACACTGAAGCTTTCTTT.

The sample holds a few counts of this clonotype. This CDR3 is CASSQPGTGVFEAFF. The CDR3 region has the DNA TGTGCCAGCAGTCAACCCGGGACAGGTGTTTTCGAAGCTTTCTTT. The chain uses TRBV7-9 and TRBJ1-1; TRBD1 aligns across 8 bases. This CDR3 comprises 15 residues. V dropped 6 bases and J dropped 8; count of bases not matched to a gene: 14. Germline V gene lookup returns CDR1 SEHNR and CDR2 FQNEAQ (reference sequence).

There are a few counts of this clonotype. The chain carries TRBV30 and TRBJ2-7; D possibly corresponds to TRBD1 (5 bases). CDR1 is GTSNPN and CDR2 is SVGIG in the germline V gene (reference sequence). This CDR3 is 15 amino acids long. The V end lost 2 bases, the J end lost 3 bases, and 17 bases lay between the germline ends. CDR3 region: CAWSFGQNPRYEQYF. CDR3 bases: TGTGCCTGGAGTTTTGGACAAAACCCCCGCTACGAGCAGTACTTC.

The V and J genes are TRBV6-5 and TRBJ1-2; D is undetermined. The V and J ends lost 0 bases and 3 bases respectively, with 8 bases between them. Germline-derived CDR1 and CDR2 are MNHEY and SVGAGI. The CDR3 covers 14 residues. The CDR3 DNA sequence: TGTGCCAGCAGTTACTCGCTGCGGGACTATGGCTACACCTTC. Its translation: CASSYSLRDYGYTF.

This clonotype was seen a handful of times. The chain combines TRBV30 with TRBJ1-2, with D perhaps TRBD1 (5 bases). Germline V CDR1 and CDR2: GTSNPN, SVGIG (reference sequence). This CDR3 spans 14 amino acids. Trimming shortened V by 1 base and J by 4 bases, and 13 bases separated the two germline ends. CDR3: CAWSADSGPYGYTF. The CDR3 DNA follows: TGTGCCTGGAGTGCCGACTCGGGACCCTATGGCTACACCTTC.

This clonotype was detected only a few times. V and J are TRBV12-3 or TRBV12-4 and TRBJ2-7, with 10 positions matching TRBD1. The CDR3 consists of 15 residues. V gave up 10 bases and J gave up 5 bases; unmatched junction bases: 14. CDR3 in DNA: TGTGCCACCTCCAAGCGGGACAGGGGTTCGAACGAGCAGTACTTC. It codes for CATSKRDRGSNEQYF.

The chain recombines TRBV20-1 with TRBJ2-2; possibly TRBD1 for D (6 bases). The germline gives CDR1 DFQATT, CDR2 SNEGSKA (reference sequence). V was clipped by 1 base and J by 5 bases, with 8 bases between them. This CDR3 has 13 amino acids. CDR3 nucleotide sequence: TGCAGTGCTAGAGTCGGACAGACCGGGGAGCTGTTTTTT. Encoded protein: CSARVGQTGELFF.

This clonotype has a handful of counts. The J gene is TRBJ1-1, the V gene TRBV5-1, with D maybe TRBD1 (5 bases). Germline V gene data show CDR1 as SGHRS and CDR2 as YFSETQ. Trimming stripped 5 bases from V and 0 bases from J, with 20 bases between. This CDR3 is built from 17 residues. CDR3 bases: TGCGCCAGCAGGGTTTCTCGGGACGAGACATTGAACACTGAAGCTTTCTTT. Its protein is CASRVSRDETLNTEAFF. The full variable domain, completed using reference TRBV5-1 and TRBJ1-1, is KAGVTQTPRYLIKTRGQQVTLSCSPISGHRSVSWYQQTPGQGLQFLFEYFSETQRNKGNFPGRFSGRQFSNSRSEMNVSTLELGDSALYLCASRVSRDETLNTEAFFGQGTRLTVV.

This clonotype occurred many times. The rearrangement links TRBV12-3 or TRBV12-4 to TRBJ2-3; 10 nucleotides line up with TRBD1. This CDR3 spans 14 amino acids. V dropped 6 bases and J dropped 8; count of bases not matched to a gene: 8. The CDR3: CASSWTGGWATQYF. DNA for the CDR3: TGTGCCAGCAGCTGGACAGGGGGTTGGGCTACGCAGTATTTT.

This sequence joins TRBV25-1 and TRBJ1-3, with no clear D. Germline V gene sequence: CDR1 MGHDK, CDR2 SYGVNS. This CDR3 has 15 amino acids. V was trimmed by 5 bases and J by 4 bases, leaving 15 bases between them. CDR3 sequence: CASSRADGGGNTIYF. The CDR3, as DNA: TGTGCCAGCAGTCGAGCTGACGGAGGGGGAAACACCATATATTTT.

The V gene is TRBV25-1, the J gene TRBJ2-3, with no clear D. The CDR3 contains 17 residues. V lost 3 bases and J lost 0, with 16 bases in between. Germline CDR1 is MGHDK and CDR2 is SYGVNS. Written as DNA, the CDR3 is TGTGCCAGCAGTGATGGCAGCATCCGAGGTAGCACAGATACGCAGTATTTT. It yields the protein CASSDGSIRGSTDTQYF.

CDR3 region: CASSSTQGDTEAFF. The CDR3 DNA follows: TGCGCCAGCAGCTCCACACAGGGGGACACTGAAGCTTTCTTT. This chain connects TRBV5-1 to TRBJ1-1; 8 nucleotides match TRBD1. The CDR3 length is 14 residues. J gave up 3 bases and V 3 bases, and 4 bases lay outside the gene matches. Per the germline V gene, CDR1 is SGHRS and CDR2 is YFSETQ. Full variable domain (missing parts from reference TRBV5-1 and TRBJ1-1): KAGVTQTPRYLIKTRGQQVTLSCSPISGHRSVSWYQQTPGQGLQFLFEYFSETQRNKGNFPGRFSGRQFSNSRSEMNVSTLELGDSALYLCASSSTQGDTEAFFGQGTRLTVV.

The chain links TRBV7-2 to TRBJ1-1; unclear D gene. V lost 5 bases and J 8 bases, leaving 15 bases between the germline ends. The V gene's germline CDR1 is SGHTA and CDR2 FQGNSA. This CDR3 comprises 13 residues. This CDR3 reads CASSRDSAGEAFF. The CDR3 DNA is TGTGCCAGCAGCCGTGACTCCGCCGGAGAAGCTTTCTTT.

This clonotype was detected a few times. The chain combines TRBV12-3 or TRBV12-4 with TRBJ1-5; D remains unclear. The CDR3 is 14 residues long. Trimming shortened V by 3 bases and J by 1 base, and 7 bases separated the two germline ends. For the CDR3, the DNA is TGTGCCAGCAGTTTGGTCCAGAGCAATCAGCCCCAGCATTTT. Protein sequence: CASSLVQSNQPQHF.

This rearrangement joins TRBV10-3 to TRBJ2-1; D gene unclear. Germline V gene sequence: CDR1 ENHRY, CDR2 SYGVKD. This CDR3 is built from 13 residues. Trimming pared 4 bases from V and 7 bases from J, leaving 11 bases between. CDR3 protein: CAISAELTNEQFF. The CDR3 DNA reads as TGTGCCATCAGTGCGGAACTAACGAATGAGCAGTTCTTC.

V gene TRBV27 combines with J gene TRBJ1-1; the D gene is possibly TRBD1 (6 bases). CDR1 MNHEY and CDR2 SMNVEV come from the germline V gene (reference sequence). V lost 8 bases, J lost 1 base, and 11 bases lay in between. The CDR3 is made up of 13 amino acids. The CDR3 DNA reads TGTGCCAGCCAGACAGGATGGAACACTGAAGCTTTCTTT. This sequence encodes CASQTGWNTEAFF.